A selection of T cell receptor beta chains follows, all from one sample in a study of sequential checkpoint blockade in melanoma. The method was immunoSEQ multiplex PCR; TCRdb's version includes in-frame clones alone and lacks a portion of them. This sample has 4,000 to 6,500 clones, with about 30% found just once. The starting material was tumor tissue (inferred from file names), obtained from a patient given nivolumab and ipilimumab in sequence. The receptors derive from a human donor with melanoma. CDR3s include the opening cysteine and the closing phenylalanine or tryptophan. D genes are given only for firm matches. A row's size may be missing; if present it is once, few, many or a size class.

j_gene: TRBJ2-7; d_gene: -; v_gene: TRBV6-7; abundance: -; CDR3aa: CASSTRSEQYF; CDR3nt: TGTGCCAGCAGTACTAGGAGTGAGCAGTACTTC
j_gene: TRBJ2-3; d_gene: -; v_gene: TRBV9; abundance: -; CDR3aa: CASSPTLTDTQYF; CDR3nt: TGTGCCAGCAGCCCCACCCTCACAGATACGCAGTATTTT
j_gene: TRBJ2-7; d_gene: -; v_gene: TRBV10-2; abundance: -; CDR3aa: CASSELGFDEQYF; CDR3nt: TGCGCCAGCAGTGAACTGGGTTTCGACGAGCAGTACTTC
j_gene: TRBJ2-2; d_gene: -; v_gene: TRBV6-8; abundance: few; CDR3aa: CASGGRNTGELFF; CDR3nt: TGTGCCAGTGGGGGGCGGAACACCGGGGAGCTGTTTTTT
j_gene: TRBJ1-2; d_gene: -; v_gene: TRBV29-1; abundance: -; CDR3aa: CSVVSGSVYGYTF; CDR3nt: TGCAGCGTGGTCTCCGGGAGCGTCTATGGCTACACCTTC
j_gene: TRBJ2-6; d_gene: -; v_gene: TRBV11-3; abundance: few; CDR3aa: CASSSGTTSSGANVLTF; CDR3nt: TGTGCCAGCAGCTCAGGGACAACTAGCTCTGGGGCCAACGTCCTGACTTTC
j_gene: TRBJ1-3; d_gene: -; v_gene: TRBV5-1; abundance: -; CDR3aa: CASSPGGTGNTIYF; CDR3nt: TGCGCCAGCAGCCCCGGCGGGACGGGAAACACCATATATTTT
j_gene: TRBJ2-3; d_gene: -; v_gene: TRBV6-8; abundance: -; CDR3aa: CAISAGGLADTQYF; CDR3nt: TGTGCCATCAGTGCCGGAGGGCTCGCAGATACGCAGTATTTT
j_gene: TRBJ1-4; d_gene: -; v_gene: TRBV6-8; abundance: many; CDR3aa: CASHRGGARDEKLFF; CDR3nt: TGTGCCAGCCACCGGGGGGGGGCAAGAGATGAAAAACTGTTTTTT
j_gene: TRBJ2-7; d_gene: TRBD1; v_gene: TRBV18; abundance: -; CDR3aa: CASSPRPGTGTVEQYF; CDR3nt: TGTGCCAGCTCACCCCGTCCCGGGACAGGGACGGTCGAGCAGTACTTC
j_gene: TRBJ1-5; d_gene: -; v_gene: TRBV7-5; abundance: -; CDR3aa: CASSTGTVGKPQHF; CDR3nt: TGTGCCAGCAGCACCGGGACAGTCGGGAAGCCCCAGCATTTT
j_gene: TRBJ2-7; d_gene: TRBD2; v_gene: TRBV6-7; abundance: few; CDR3aa: CASSRRLAGNYEQYF; CDR3nt: TGTGCCAGCAGTCGTCGACTAGCGGGGAACTACGAGCAGTACTTC
j_gene: TRBJ1-1; d_gene: TRBD1; v_gene: TRBV18; abundance: few; CDR3aa: CASSPPGQGGRAFF; CDR3nt: TGTGCCAGCTCACCACCGGGACAGGGAGGAAGGGCTTTCTTT
j_gene: TRBJ2-7; d_gene: -; v_gene: TRBV6-1; abundance: -; CDR3aa: CASSEAPRLQISYEQYF; CDR3nt: TGTGCCAGCAGTGAAGCACCTAGACTCCAAATCTCCTACGAGCAGTACTTC
j_gene: TRBJ1-6; d_gene: TRBD1; v_gene: TRBV6-8; abundance: few; CDR3aa: CASSYRAGGGNSPLHF; CDR3nt: TGTGCCAGCAGTTACCGTGCAGGGGGTGGTAATTCACCCCTCCACTTT
j_gene: TRBJ2-7; d_gene: TRBD1; v_gene: TRBV18; abundance: -; CDR3aa: CASSPPTGSPPEQYF; CDR3nt: TGTGCCAGCTCACCCCCGACAGGGAGCCCGCCAGAGCAGTACTTC
j_gene: TRBJ1-2; d_gene: -; v_gene: TRBV30; abundance: few; CDR3aa: CAWSVGGDYGYTF; CDR3nt: TGTGCCTGGAGTGTTGGCGGGGACTATGGCTACACCTTC
j_gene: TRBJ2-1; d_gene: TRBD2; v_gene: TRBV14; abundance: few; CDR3aa: CASSPTSGGARNEQFF; CDR3nt: TGTGCCAGCAGCCCGACTAGCGGGGGGGCCCGCAATGAGCAGTTCTTC
j_gene: TRBJ2-7; d_gene: TRBD2; v_gene: TRBV6-8; abundance: -; CDR3aa: CASRFLAGASYEQYF; CDR3nt: TGTGCCAGCAGATTCCTAGCGGGAGCTTCCTACGAGCAGTACTTC
j_gene: TRBJ1-1; d_gene: -; v_gene: TRBV6-8; abundance: large; CDR3aa: CASSVQENTEAFF; CDR3nt: TGTGCCAGCAGTGTCCAGGAGAACACTGAAGCTTTCTTT
j_gene: TRBJ2-7; d_gene: TRBD2; v_gene: TRBV6-8; abundance: -; CDR3aa: CASAGTSNYEQYF; CDR3nt: TGTGCCAGCGCCGGGACTAGTAACTACGAGCAGTACTTC
j_gene: TRBJ2-1; d_gene: -; v_gene: TRBV18; abundance: -; CDR3aa: CASSRDGLFEQFF; CDR3nt: TGTGCCAGCTCTCGAGACGGACTCTTTGAGCAGTTCTTC
j_gene: TRBJ2-3; d_gene: -; v_gene: TRBV4-1; abundance: once; CDR3aa: CASSLRLDTQYF; CDR3nt: TGCGCCAGCAGCCTCCGGCTGGATACGCAGTATTTT
j_gene: TRBJ1-2; d_gene: -; v_gene: TRBV28; abundance: -; CDR3aa: CASSFPRDNYGYTF; CDR3nt: TGTGCCAGCAGTTTTCCCAGGGACAACTATGGCTACACCTTC
j_gene: TRBJ1-2; d_gene: -; v_gene: TRBV11-3; abundance: many; CDR3aa: CASSPYEGGDGYTF; CDR3nt: TGTGCCAGCAGCCCCTACGAAGGGGGGGATGGCTACACCTTC
j_gene: TRBJ2-1; d_gene: -; v_gene: TRBV18; abundance: few; CDR3aa: CASSPQEGLGNEQFF; CDR3nt: TGTGCCAGCTCACCACAGGAGGGCCTTGGGAATGAGCAGTTCTTC
j_gene: TRBJ1-1; d_gene: -; v_gene: TRBV5-1; abundance: -; CDR3aa: CASSLAEVSMNTEAFF; CDR3nt: TGCGCCAGCAGCTTGGCGGAAGTAAGCATGAACACTGAAGCTTTCTTT
j_gene: TRBJ1-6; d_gene: TRBD1; v_gene: TRBV2; abundance: many; CDR3aa: CASATLQGPNSPLHF; CDR3nt: TGTGCCAGTGCAACCCTACAGGGGCCTAATTCACCCCTCCACTTT
j_gene: TRBJ2-3; d_gene: -; v_gene: TRBV9; abundance: -; CDR3aa: CASSPFSTDTQYF; CDR3nt: TGTGCCAGCAGCCCTTTTAGCACAGATACGCAGTATTTT
j_gene: TRBJ1-1; d_gene: -; v_gene: TRBV10-2; abundance: -; CDR3aa: CASSEMNTEAFF; CDR3nt: TGCGCCAGCAGTGAAATGAACACTGAAGCTTTCTTT
j_gene: TRBJ2-3; d_gene: TRBD2; v_gene: TRBV19; abundance: once; CDR3aa: CASNEGGLVTDTQYF; CDR3nt: TGTGCCAGTAACGAAGGGGGACTAGTCACAGATACGCAGTATTTT
j_gene: TRBJ2-7; d_gene: TRBD2; v_gene: TRBV10-2; abundance: -; CDR3aa: CASSAAGLAGDYEQYF; CDR3nt: TGCGCCAGCAGTGCTGCGGGACTAGCGGGAGACTACGAGCAGTACTTC